The subject of this entry is one TCR beta chain. The antigen it binds to is not known. Base qualities are missing; no much larger clone stands one base away. Libraries were prepared through the immunoSEQ multiplex PCR assay. For the multiplex PCR, a mixture combining 60 forward primers for TCR Vbeta segments and 13 reverse primers for TCR Jbeta segments was used. The CDR3 region of rearranged TCR beta genes was amplified from genomic DNA by a multiplex PCR assay. On the Illumina HiSeq System, the amplified TCR beta libraries were sequenced as 87-base-pair reads. As for the authors' bioinformatics: A later analysis counted tens of millions of unique TCR beta chains across the 640 or so repertoires, and 9 million to 14 million of these chains were shared by at least two donors. A nearest-neighbor algorithm error-corrected the raw reads and collapsed the reads into unique sequences, merging closely related sequences to remove PCR and sequencing errors. To assign V, D and J gene segments, CDR3 sequences were aligned to IMGT reference sequences. For a sequence to be retained, at least a six-nucleotide match to both a V gene segment and a J gene segment was required. Rearrangements were called productive when the CDR3 lacked stop codons and stayed in frame with V and J; all others were non-productive. CDR3 was defined by IMGT convention, running from the second conserved V-encoded cysteine to the conserved J-encoded phenylalanine. In an earlier analysis of roughly 610 of the donors, sequences lacking an unambiguous match to a single V gene segment were excluded. In an earlier analysis of around 590 of the donors, a V segment was called functional when productive rearrangements were above 56.7%, and segregating when the standard deviation between donors exceeded 5%. A statistical classification framework was built for diagnosing cytomegalovirus status from the catalog of TCR beta chain sequences. In a later analysis, TCR nucleotide sequences were compared against IMGT/GENE-DB human TR gene sequences so that V and J genes could be assigned. In a later analysis, CDR3 sequences and most-parsimonious VDJ recombination scenarios were assigned using the TCRdist pipeline. In a later analysis, every TCR beta chain was defined by the combination of its CDR3 amino acid sequence and its V-gene family, and reads without a unique V-gene family were dropped. A later analysis removed several hundred highly shared, low-generation-probability nucleotide sequences to deal with suspected cross-contamination and a sequencing artifact. For each public chain, a later analysis derived a clonal expansion index from normalized ranks of inferred template counts within each repertoire. In a later analysis, generation probabilities were computed using a VDJ recombination model fitted to out-of-frame rearrangements, and the results were checked against IGoR. Hypergeometric tests were used in a later analysis to score TCR-TCR, TCR-HLA and TCR-CMV co-occurrence, with a repertoire-size bias correction applied to the TCR pairs. To estimate false discovery rates, a later analysis permuted the HLA or CMV assignments 20 times. A later analysis grouped co-occurring TCRs with DBSCAN, adding TCRdist sequence similarity when clustering within HLA-allele-positive subsets. Repertoires with fewer than 30,000 or more than 120,000 public chains, plus five repertoires with anomalous nucleotide sharing, were excluded from co-occurrence clustering. As stored in TCRdb, this immuneACCESS dataset retains in-frame rearrangements with V and J assigned. A fraction of the clones does not appear; measured against another copy, unresolved V genes explain less than half of the discrepancy, and the remainder lacks a known reason. From that table come the V and J calls and clone size; the DNA was used to work out D and trimming. Recorded for this sample are 210,000 or so clones; about 84% of them occurred a single time. In total, the top ten clones hold roughly 1.3% of the sample.

The record originates from a study of cytomegalovirus exposure and HLA in healthy donors (dated by TCRdb to about 2017). In the study overall: In an earlier analysis of fewer than 750 of the donors, around 300 Gb of sequence data and 90 million to 120 million unique TCR beta sequences from approximately 180 million T cells were reported. Roughly 300 gigabases of sequencing data and around 87 million unique TCR sequences were included in an early release covering around 650 HLA-typed donors. Of the roughly 400 genotyped donors, around 81% fell in the genetic ancestry cluster associated with self-reported Caucasian donors. The study aimed to test whether cataloging public T cell receptors could reveal signatures of past pathogen exposure. The study profiled the T cell repertoires of around 700 subjects by immunosequencing and related them to cytomegalovirus serostatus. Besides the first cohort of 666 subjects, a separate validation cohort made up of 90 to 150 different subjects was used. To predict cytomegalovirus infection status, the study combined high-throughput TCR immunosequencing, statistical association of individual TCRs with disease status, and machine learning. In a later analysis, previously published TCR beta repertoires from 670 or so donors were re-analyzed and high-resolution HLA genotyping was added so that TCR occurrence patterns could be studied. Rather than drawing on any new phenotypic data, the later analysis identified candidate immune exposures from TCR beta sequences and the way those sequences occurred across donors. An earlier analysis of a few hundred of the donors applied high-throughput TCR beta sequencing to assess whether each TCR beta V gene segment acted as functional or pseudogenic. Donor age, sex, ethnicity and CMV serostatus were compiled together with the repertoire data. A later genetic analysis used genome-wide SNP genotypes for about three fifths of the 666 donors, treating that subset as a discovery cohort. Every repertoire in the discovery cohort had been generated on one and the same sequencing platform. Class I and class II HLA loci were covered by the typing at four-digit resolution. The number of typed donors differed by locus: roughly 629-630 for A, B, C, DRB1 and DQB1; some 500 for DQA1; about 600 for DPA1; and roughly 450 for DPB1. A handful of DR-DQ haplotypes were treated as single units for association and clustering because of strong linkage in the cohort. Across around 400 genotyped donors of the cohort, an average of about 200,000 unique TCR beta nucleotide sequences per donor were sequenced, and roughly 20% of those sequences were non-productive. Broad study findings and their caveats: A further reported finding was that TCR beta sequences accurately predicted the HLA-A and HLA-B alleles for most subjects in the first cohort. A group of highly shared sequence variants was considered likely to be a technical artifact of the sequencing pipeline. Specific HLA alleles were associated with over 15,000 TCR beta sequences at a false discovery rate of 0.05 in a later analysis. In a later analysis, TCR association rates were found to vary across HLA loci, with the most associated TCRs seen for DRB1 alleles and the fewest for HLA-C alleles. Presence/absence analyses assumed roughly uniform sequencing depth across donors, an assumption that may not hold. An earlier analysis of around 600 of the donors showed that most TCR beta V segments appeared in productive rearrangements either about 87% or about 30% of the time, which broadly matched IMGT annotations. The study listed 164 TCR beta chains as associated with cytomegalovirus. In a later analysis, HLA-associated TCR beta chains showed more clonal expansion and lower generation probabilities than non-associated chains that were equally common. Roughly 17 rarely observed V segments, including chromosome 9 orphons, were excluded from the earlier analysis of about 500 of the donors because counts were too low. The authors suggested that the approach could potentially be extended to other disease states and immunological phenotypes. Because the 87-base-pair reads could not distinguish some IMGT-functional V segments, including TRBV6-2 and TRBV6-3, those segments were excluded. Correlated functional status among segregating V segments might reflect linkage disequilibrium, but an unknown experimental factor could not be ruled out. Assigning TCR associations to individual alleles was difficult when HLA alleles, especially DR and DQ, strongly co-occurred. According to a later analysis, parvovirus B19, influenza, CMV and Epstein-Barr virus appeared linked to several top co-occurrence clusters. Most CMV-associated TCR beta chains appeared to be HLA-restricted in a later analysis, and the HLA associations seemed to be driven largely by CMV exposure. The classifier was reported to diagnose cytomegalovirus status with high specificity and sensitivity in both the original cohort and the validation cohort. According to a later genetic analysis, donors in an Asian-associated ancestry cluster had fewer N-insertions in productive TCRs than the approximately 690-donor mean. Most TCR sequences were observed very rarely across donors, whereas some public TCRs were present in many individuals. An association between a missense DCLRE1C variant and V-gene and J-gene trimming of TCR beta chains was found in a later genetic analysis and replicated in an independent cohort. CMV serostatus was the only immune exposure information available for the cohort. This cohort had only TCR beta chains sequenced, and the lack of alpha or paired-chain data limited which features could be detected. In vitro tests confirmed that a few of the cytomegalovirus-associated TCR beta chains recognize cytomegalovirus antigens. Because HLA typing was missing for some donors at each locus, association tests included only the typed subset.

Including the terminal cysteine and phenylalanine, the CDR3 comprises 19 residues. The retained sequence is limited to the CDR3, 57 bases, with the frame set at the first base. CDR1 and CDR2, looked up from the germline V gene, are SGHRS and YFSETQ. At the junction V is shortened by 0 bases and J by 0 bases, with 19 bases in between. In total, roughly 670 healthy bone marrow donors made up the cohort. All cohort members were sampled while nominally healthy, although unrecorded immune exposures were likely present. Of the 650 to 750 cohort members, fewer than 300 had positive CMV serostatus and 350 to 450 had negative CMV serostatus, and CMV serostatus was not recorded for the donor. Every donor gave a peripheral blood sample, and the peripheral blood mononuclear cells from that sample were used for TCR beta sequencing. Genomic DNA was extracted from the blood cell samples with the Qiagen DNeasy Blood Extraction Kit.

The sequence is built from TRBV5-1 and TRBJ2-1; TRBD2 is perhaps the D gene, given 6 matching bases. The material sequenced was PBMCs. The receptor comes from a human donor in good health. The nucleotide sequence is TGCGCCAGCAGCTTGGGTGGGACTCGTAGGAGGAGCTCCTACAATGAGCAGTTCTTC. It encodes CASSLGGTRRRSSYNEQFF.